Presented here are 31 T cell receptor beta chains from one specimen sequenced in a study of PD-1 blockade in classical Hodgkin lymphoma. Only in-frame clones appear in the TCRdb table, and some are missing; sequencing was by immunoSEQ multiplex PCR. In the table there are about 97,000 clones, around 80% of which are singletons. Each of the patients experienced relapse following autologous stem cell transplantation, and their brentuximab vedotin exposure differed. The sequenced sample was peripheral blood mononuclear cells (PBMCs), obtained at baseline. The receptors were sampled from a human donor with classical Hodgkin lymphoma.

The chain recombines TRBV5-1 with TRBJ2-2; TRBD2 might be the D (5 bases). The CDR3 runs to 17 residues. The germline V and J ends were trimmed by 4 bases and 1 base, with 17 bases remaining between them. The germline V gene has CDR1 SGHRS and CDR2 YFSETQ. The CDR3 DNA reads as TGCGCCAGCAGCCCCGGGGTGGGCAGGATGAACACCGGGGAGCTGTTTTTT. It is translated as CASSPGVGRMNTGELFF.

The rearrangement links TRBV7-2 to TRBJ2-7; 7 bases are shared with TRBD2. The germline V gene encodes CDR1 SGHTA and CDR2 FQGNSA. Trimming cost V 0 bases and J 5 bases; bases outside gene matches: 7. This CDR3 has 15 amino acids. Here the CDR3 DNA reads TGTGCCAGCAGCTTAGCACCAGCGGGGTTCAACGAGCAGTACTTC. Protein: CASSLAPAGFNEQYF.

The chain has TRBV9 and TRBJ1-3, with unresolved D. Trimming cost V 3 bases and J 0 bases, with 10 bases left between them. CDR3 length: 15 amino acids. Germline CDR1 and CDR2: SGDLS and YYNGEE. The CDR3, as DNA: TGTGCCAGCAGCGCCGGGGTCGGCTCTGGAAACACCATATATTTT. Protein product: CASSAGVGSGNTIYF.

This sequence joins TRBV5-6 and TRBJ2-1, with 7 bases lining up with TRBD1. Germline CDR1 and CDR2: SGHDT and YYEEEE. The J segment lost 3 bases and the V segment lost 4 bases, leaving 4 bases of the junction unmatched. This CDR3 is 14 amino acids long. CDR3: CASSPGQVYNEQFF. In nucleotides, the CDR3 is TGTGCCAGCAGCCCAGGACAGGTCTACAATGAGCAGTTCTTC. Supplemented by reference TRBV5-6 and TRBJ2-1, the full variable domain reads DAGVTQSPTHLIKTRGQQVTLRCSPKSGHDTVSWYQQALGQGPQFIFQYYEEEERQRGNFPDRFSGHQFPNYSSELNVNALLLGDSALYLCASSPGQVYNEQFFGPGTRLTVL.

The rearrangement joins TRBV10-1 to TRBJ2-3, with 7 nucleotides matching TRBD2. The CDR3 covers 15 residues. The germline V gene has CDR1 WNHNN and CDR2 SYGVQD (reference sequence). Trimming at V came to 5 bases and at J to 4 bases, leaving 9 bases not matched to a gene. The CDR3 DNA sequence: TGCGCCAGCAGTAGAACTAGCGCGGAATCAGATACGCAGTATTTT. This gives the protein CASSRTSAESDTQYF.

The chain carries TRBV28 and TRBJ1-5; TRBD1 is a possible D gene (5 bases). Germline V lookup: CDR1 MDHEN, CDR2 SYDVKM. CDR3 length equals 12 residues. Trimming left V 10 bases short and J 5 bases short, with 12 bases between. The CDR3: CAIWGVDQPQHF. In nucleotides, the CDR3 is TGTGCCATCTGGGGGGTCGATCAGCCCCAGCATTTT.

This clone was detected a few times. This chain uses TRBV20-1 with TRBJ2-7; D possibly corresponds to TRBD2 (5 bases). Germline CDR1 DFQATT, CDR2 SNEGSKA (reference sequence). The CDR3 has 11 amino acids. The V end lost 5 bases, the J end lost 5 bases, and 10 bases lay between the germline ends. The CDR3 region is CSAVRGDEQYF. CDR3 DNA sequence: TGCAGTGCTGTCCGGGGAGACGAGCAGTACTTC.

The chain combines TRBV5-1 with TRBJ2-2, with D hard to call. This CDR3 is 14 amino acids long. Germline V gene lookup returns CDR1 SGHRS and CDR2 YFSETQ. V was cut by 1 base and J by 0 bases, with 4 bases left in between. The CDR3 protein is CASSLSTNTGELFF. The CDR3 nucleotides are TGCGCCAGCAGCTTGTCTACGAACACCGGGGAGCTGTTTTTT.

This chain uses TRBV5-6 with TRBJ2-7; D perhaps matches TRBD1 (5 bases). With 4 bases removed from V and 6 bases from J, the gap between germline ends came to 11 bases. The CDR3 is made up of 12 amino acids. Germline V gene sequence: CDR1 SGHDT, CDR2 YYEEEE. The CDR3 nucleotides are TGTGCCAGCAGCCGACAGACGGGCGAGCAGTACTTC. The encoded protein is CASSRQTGEQYF. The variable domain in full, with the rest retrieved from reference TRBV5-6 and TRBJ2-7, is DAGVTQSPTHLIKTRGQQVTLRCSPKSGHDTVSWYQQALGQGPQFIFQYYEEEERQRGNFPDRFSGHQFPNYSSELNVNALLLGDSALYLCASSRQTGEQYFGPGTRLTVT.

The CDR3 here is CASSLLENTEAFF. DNA of the CDR3: TGTGCCAGCAGCTTACTGGAGAACACTGAAGCTTTCTTT. This chain uses TRBV7-6 with TRBJ1-1; D is unresolved. V was shortened by 2 bases and J by 1 base, with 5 bases between the two germline ends. The CDR3 is 13 residues long. Per germline, CDR1 SGHVS and CDR2 FNYEAQ.

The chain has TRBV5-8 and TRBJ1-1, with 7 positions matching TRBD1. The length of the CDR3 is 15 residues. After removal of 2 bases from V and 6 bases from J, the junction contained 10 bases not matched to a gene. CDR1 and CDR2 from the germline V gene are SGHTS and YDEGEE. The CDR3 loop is CASSFAVQGVSEAFF. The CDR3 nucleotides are TGTGCCAGCAGCTTCGCAGTTCAGGGGGTCTCTGAAGCTTTCTTT.

CDR3 loop: CASARGRALLNSPLHF. The CDR3 coding sequence is TGTGCCAGCGCCCGGGGTAGGGCTCTCCTGAATTCACCCCTCCACTTT. This chain links TRBV5-6 with TRBJ1-6; D gene unclear. From germline, CDR1 is SGHDT and CDR2 YYEEEE. The CDR3 has 16 amino acids. V was pared by 7 bases and J by 7 bases, with 21 bases between.

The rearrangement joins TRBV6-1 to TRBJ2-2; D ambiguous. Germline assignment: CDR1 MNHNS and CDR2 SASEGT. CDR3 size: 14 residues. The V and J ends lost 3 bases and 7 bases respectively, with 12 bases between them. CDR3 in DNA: TGTGCCAGCAGTGACCATCGTCCGGGCGGGGAGCTGTTTTTT. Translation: CASSDHRPGGELFF.

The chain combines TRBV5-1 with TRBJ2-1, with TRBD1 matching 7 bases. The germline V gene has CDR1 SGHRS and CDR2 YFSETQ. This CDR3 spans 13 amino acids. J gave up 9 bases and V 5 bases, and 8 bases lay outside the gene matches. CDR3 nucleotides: TGCGCCAGCAGGGTCTTAGGGGGCTTTGAGCAGTTCTTC. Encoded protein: CASRVLGGFEQFF.

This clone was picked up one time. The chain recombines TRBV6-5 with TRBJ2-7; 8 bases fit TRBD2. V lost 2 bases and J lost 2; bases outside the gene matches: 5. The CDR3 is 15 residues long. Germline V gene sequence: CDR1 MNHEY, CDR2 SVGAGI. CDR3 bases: TGTGCCAGCAGTTACGGAGGCGGGAGGCCCTACGAGCAGTACTTC. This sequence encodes CASSYGGGRPYEQYF.

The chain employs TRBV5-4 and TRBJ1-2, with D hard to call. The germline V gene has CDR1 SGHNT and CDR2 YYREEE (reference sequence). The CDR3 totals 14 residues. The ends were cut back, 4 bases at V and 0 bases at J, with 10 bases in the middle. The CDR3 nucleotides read TGTGCCAGCAGCGACACAGCGTCTAACTATGGCTACACCTTC. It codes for CASSDTASNYGYTF.

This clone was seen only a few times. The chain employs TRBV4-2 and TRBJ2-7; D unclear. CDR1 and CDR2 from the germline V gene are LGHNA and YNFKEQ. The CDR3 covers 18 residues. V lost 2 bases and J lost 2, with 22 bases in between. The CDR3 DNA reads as TGTGCCAGCAGCCAACTATCCTGGGCTATTGAGTCGGCCTACGAGCAGTACTTC. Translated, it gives CASSQLSWAIESAYEQYF.

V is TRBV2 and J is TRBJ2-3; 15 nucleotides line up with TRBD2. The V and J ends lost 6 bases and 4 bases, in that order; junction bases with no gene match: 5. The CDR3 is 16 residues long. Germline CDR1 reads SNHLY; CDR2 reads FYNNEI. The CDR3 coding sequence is TGTGCCAGCAGCTTGGGACTAGCGGGAGGAGCAGATACGCAGTATTTT. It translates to CASSLGLAGGADTQYF.

DNA of the CDR3: TGTGCCAGCAGTTACACCCCGGGACCCCTCTATGGCTACACCTTC. Protein: CASSYTPGPLYGYTF. The gene calls are TRBV6-5 and TRBJ1-2, with TRBD1 as a possible D gene (5 bases). CDR3 length: 15 amino acids. Germline CDR1 and CDR2: MNHEY and SVGAGI. V lost 2 bases and J 4 bases, leaving 14 bases between the germline ends.

The CDR3 sequence: CAWRGVKGPSGELFF. The CDR3 bases are TGTGCCTGGAGGGGGGTAAAGGGGCCGTCCGGGGAGCTGTTTTTT. V usage is TRBV30 and J usage is TRBJ2-2; D is perhaps TRBD1 or TRBD2 (5 bases each). V lost 3 bases, J lost 6 bases, and 17 bases lay in between. CDR1 is GTSNPN and CDR2 is SVGIG in the germline V gene (reference sequence). The CDR3 contains 15 residues.

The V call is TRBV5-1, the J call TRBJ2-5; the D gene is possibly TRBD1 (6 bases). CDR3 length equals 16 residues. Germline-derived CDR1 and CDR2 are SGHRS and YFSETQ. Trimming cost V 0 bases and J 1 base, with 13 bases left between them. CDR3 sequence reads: CASSLGALGAQETQYF. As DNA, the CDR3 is TGCGCCAGCAGCTTGGGCGCATTGGGGGCCCAAGAGACCCAGTACTTC. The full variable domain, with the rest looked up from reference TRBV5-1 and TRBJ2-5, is KAGVTQTPRYLIKTRGQQVTLSCSPISGHRSVSWYQQTPGQGLQFLFEYFSETQRNKGNFPGRFSGRQFSNSRSEMNVSTLELGDSALYLCASSLGALGAQETQYFGPGTRLLVL.

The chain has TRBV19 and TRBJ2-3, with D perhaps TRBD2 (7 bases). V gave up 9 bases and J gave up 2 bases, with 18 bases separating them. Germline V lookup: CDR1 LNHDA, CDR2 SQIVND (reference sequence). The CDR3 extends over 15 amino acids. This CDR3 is CASGGQPGVTDTQYF. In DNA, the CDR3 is TGTGCCAGCGGGGGGCAGCCGGGGGTCACAGATACGCAGTATTTT.

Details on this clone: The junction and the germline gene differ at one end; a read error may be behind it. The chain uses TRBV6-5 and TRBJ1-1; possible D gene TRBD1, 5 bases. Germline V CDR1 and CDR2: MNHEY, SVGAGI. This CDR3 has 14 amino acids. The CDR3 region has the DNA TGTGCCACCAGTGGGCCTTTGGGGCGATCTGAAGCTTTCTTT. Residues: CATSGPLGRSEAFF.

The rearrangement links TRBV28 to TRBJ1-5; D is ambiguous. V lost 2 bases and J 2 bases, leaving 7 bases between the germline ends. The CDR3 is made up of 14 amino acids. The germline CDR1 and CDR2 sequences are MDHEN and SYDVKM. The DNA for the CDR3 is TGTGCCAGCAGTTTAGGTGGGGGCAATCAGCCCCAGCATTTT. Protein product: CASSLGGGNQPQHF.

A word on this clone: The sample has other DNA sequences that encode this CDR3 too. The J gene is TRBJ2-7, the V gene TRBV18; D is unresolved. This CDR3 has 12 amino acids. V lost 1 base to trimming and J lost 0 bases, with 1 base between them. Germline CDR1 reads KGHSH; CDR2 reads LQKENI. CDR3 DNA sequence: TGTGCCAGCTCACCACGCTCCTACGAGCAGTACTTC. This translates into CASSPRSYEQYF.

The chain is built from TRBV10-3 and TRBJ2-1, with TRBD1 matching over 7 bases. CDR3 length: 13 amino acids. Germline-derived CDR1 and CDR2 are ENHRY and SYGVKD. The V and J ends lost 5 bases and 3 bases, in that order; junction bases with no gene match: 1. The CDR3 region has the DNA TGTGCCATCAGTCGGGACAGCTACAATGAGCAGTTCTTC. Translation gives CAISRDSYNEQFF.

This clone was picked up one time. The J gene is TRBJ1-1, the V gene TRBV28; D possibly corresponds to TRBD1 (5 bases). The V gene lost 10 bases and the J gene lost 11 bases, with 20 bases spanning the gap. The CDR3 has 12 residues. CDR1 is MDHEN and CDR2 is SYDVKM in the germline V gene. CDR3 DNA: TGTGCCATCGATTCAGGGACCCGGCGGGCTTTCTTT. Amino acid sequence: CAIDSGTRRAFF.

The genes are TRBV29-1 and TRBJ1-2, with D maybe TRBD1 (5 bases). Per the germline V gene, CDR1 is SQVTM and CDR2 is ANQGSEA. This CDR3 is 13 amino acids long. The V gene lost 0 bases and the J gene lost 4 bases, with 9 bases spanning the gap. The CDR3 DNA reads TGCAGCGTTGAAGATCTTGGGGGCTATGGCTACACCTTC. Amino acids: CSVEDLGGYGYTF.

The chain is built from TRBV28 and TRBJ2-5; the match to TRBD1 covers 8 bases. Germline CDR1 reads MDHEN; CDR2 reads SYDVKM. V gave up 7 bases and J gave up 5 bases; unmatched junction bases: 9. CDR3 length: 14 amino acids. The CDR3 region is CASTTGVRSETQYF. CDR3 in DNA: TGTGCCAGCACGACAGGGGTTCGGTCCGAGACCCAGTACTTC.

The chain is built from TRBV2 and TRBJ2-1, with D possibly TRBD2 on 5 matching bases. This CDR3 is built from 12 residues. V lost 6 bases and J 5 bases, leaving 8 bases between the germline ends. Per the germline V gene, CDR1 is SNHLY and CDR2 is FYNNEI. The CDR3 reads CASSGEHNEQFF. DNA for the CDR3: TGTGCCAGCAGCGGGGAACACAATGAGCAGTTCTTC. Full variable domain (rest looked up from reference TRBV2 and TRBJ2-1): EPEVTQTPSHQVTQMGQEVILRCVPISNHLYFYWYRQILGQKVEFLVSFYNNEISEKSEIFDDQFSVERPDGSNFTLKIRSTKLEDSAMYFCASSGEHNEQFFGPGTRLTVL.

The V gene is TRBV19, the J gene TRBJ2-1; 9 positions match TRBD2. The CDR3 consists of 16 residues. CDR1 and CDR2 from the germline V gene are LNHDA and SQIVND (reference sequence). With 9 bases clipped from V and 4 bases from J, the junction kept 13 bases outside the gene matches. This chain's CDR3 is CASRGLASRSYNEQFF. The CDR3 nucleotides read TGTGCCAGCCGCGGACTAGCGTCCCGATCTTACAATGAGCAGTTCTTC.